Each of the 17 T cell receptor beta chains below was sequenced from the same sample in a study of T-cell reconstitution after alpha-beta-depleted transplantation in children. Preparation of the TCRbeta library involved a method that used unique molecular identifiers. From the PCR reads, TCRdb called clonotypes with MiXCR, one entry per CDR3 protein. The sample records over 150,000 distinct CDR3 sequences, approximately 7% being singletons. The material sequenced was PBMCs, taken before TCRalphabeta/CD19-depleted stem cell transplant. All receptors come from a boy aged 2-9 years with acute lymphoblastic leukemia, due to receive a stem cell transplant.

This clonotype showed up just a few times. The J gene is TRBJ2-7, the V gene TRBV30; a possible D gene is TRBD2 (6 bases). The CDR3 consists of 12 residues. Trimming removed 0 bases at V and 7 bases at J, with 10 bases between. Germline V gives CDR1 GTSNPN, CDR2 SVGIG (reference sequence). CDR3 in DNA: TGTGCCTGGAGTGTTGACGCGGGAGAGCAGTACTTC. Its translation: CAWSVDAGEQYF.

This clonotype occurred many times. This chain uses TRBV5-1 with TRBJ2-7, with D possibly TRBD1 on 6 matching bases. V was shortened by 2 bases and J by 3 bases, with 9 bases between the two germline ends. The CDR3 length is 13 residues. The germline CDR1 and CDR2 sequences are SGHRS and YFSETQ. The CDR3 coding sequence is TGCGCCAGCAGCTTATCACAGGGCTACGAGCAGTACTTC. Its translation: CASSLSQGYEQYF. The variable domain in full, with the rest retrieved from reference TRBV5-1 and TRBJ2-7, is KAGVTQTPRYLIKTRGQQVTLSCSPISGHRSVSWYQQTPGQGLQFLFEYFSETQRNKGNFPGRFSGRQFSNSRSEMNVSTLELGDSALYLCASSLSQGYEQYFGPGTRLTVT.

The chain carries TRBV5-1 and TRBJ1-2; D remains ambiguous. This CDR3 has 13 residues. Germline lookup yields CDR1 SGHRS and CDR2 YFSETQ. V gave up 2 bases and J gave up 0 bases, with 5 bases separating them. CDR3 amino acids: CASSFDTNYGYTF. The DNA for the CDR3 is TGCGCCAGCAGCTTTGACACTAACTATGGCTACACCTTC.

This clonotype was seen at least ten times. This rearrangement joins TRBV2 to TRBJ1-2; TRBD1 is a possible D gene (5 bases). The CDR3 totals 11 residues. V was shortened by 8 bases and J by 4 bases, with 8 bases between the two germline ends. Germline V gene sequence: CDR1 SNHLY, CDR2 FYNNEI. CDR3 loop: CASPDSYGYTF. Here the CDR3 DNA reads TGTGCCAGCCCCGACAGCTATGGCTACACCTTC.

The V gene is TRBV19, the J gene TRBJ2-1; D is unresolved. The V gene's germline CDR1 is LNHDA and CDR2 SQIVND (reference sequence). This CDR3 contains 13 residues. The germline V and J ends were trimmed by 3 bases and 8 bases, with 11 bases remaining between them. CDR3: CASSMPGGDEQFF. CDR3 in DNA: TGTGCCAGTAGTATGCCCGGTGGGGATGAGCAGTTCTTC.

This chain uses TRBV20-1 with TRBJ1-6; no firm D call. CDR1 is DFQATT and CDR2 is SNEGSKA in the germline V gene (reference sequence). This CDR3 comprises 15 residues. Deletions cut 1 base from V and 5 bases from J, with 12 bases between. CDR3 bases: TGCAGTGCTAGAGGCCCGGGAGGTGATAATTCACCCCTCCACTTT. As protein: CSARGPGGDNSPLHF.

This clonotype showed up many times. The chain has TRBV7-2 and TRBJ2-3; TRBD2 is a possible D gene (6 bases). The germline V and J ends were trimmed by 1 base and 6 bases, with 20 bases remaining between them. The CDR3 has 17 amino acids. Germline loops: CDR1 SGHTA, CDR2 FQGNSA. The CDR3, as DNA: TGTGCCAGCAGCTTAGGGTCCGCGGGACCCTTGGGGGATACGCAGTATTTT. Amino acids: CASSLGSAGPLGDTQYF.

This clonotype came up many times. This sequence joins TRBV6-2 or TRBV6-3 and TRBJ2-1, with D hard to call. Germline-derived CDR1 and CDR2 are MNHEY and SVGEGT. V lost 2 bases and J lost 7, with 6 bases in between. The CDR3 extends over 12 amino acids. The chain's CDR3 is CASSYQVNEQFF. CDR3 in DNA: TGTGCCAGCAGTTACCAAGTAAATGAGCAGTTCTTC.

The chain links TRBV15 to TRBJ2-3, with D tentatively TRBD2 (7 bases). V lost 5 bases to trimming and J lost 6 bases, with 15 bases between them. The CDR3 consists of 14 residues. The germline V gene has CDR1 LNHNV and CDR2 YYDKDF (reference sequence). In nucleotides, the CDR3 is TGTGCCACCAGCGGTGGGGGGGCCCCCGATACGCAGTATTTT. Translation gives CATSGGGAPDTQYF.

The J gene is TRBJ2-1, the V gene TRBV7-9; D gene ambiguous. Per germline, CDR1 SEHNR and CDR2 FQNEAQ (reference sequence). V dropped 5 bases and J dropped 8 bases, with 16 bases sitting between them. The CDR3 loop spans 14 amino acids. The CDR3 spells CASSPVLSSDEQFF. The CDR3, as DNA: TGTGCCAGCAGCCCCGTTTTGTCGAGCGATGAGCAGTTCTTC.

This clonotype was found a few times. V usage is TRBV12-3 or TRBV12-4 and J usage is TRBJ1-1; 7 positions match TRBD1. The CDR3 length is 14 residues. Trimming removed 6 bases from V and 8 bases from J; junction bases left unmatched: 12. The CDR3 loop is CASSPPLRQGEAFF. CDR3 DNA sequence: TGTGCCAGCAGCCCCCCCCTTAGACAGGGCGAAGCTTTCTTT.

This clonotype was seen at least ten times. The chain is built from TRBV5-1 and TRBJ1-4; 9 bases are shared with TRBD1. From germline, CDR1 is SGHRS and CDR2 YFSETQ. The CDR3 is 14 residues long. Unmatched junction bases numbered 7, after V lost 6 bases and J lost 7 bases. The CDR3 region has the DNA TGCGCCAGCAACACCGGGACAGGGAGTGAAAAACTGTTTTTT. The encoded protein is CASNTGTGSEKLFF. Variable domain in full (rest from reference TRBV5-1 and TRBJ1-4): KAGVTQTPRYLIKTRGQQVTLSCSPISGHRSVSWYQQTPGQGLQFLFEYFSETQRNKGNFPGRFSGRQFSNSRSEMNVSTLELGDSALYLCASNTGTGSEKLFFGSGTQLSVL.

Ten or more counts support this clonotype. The V call is TRBV29-1, the J call TRBJ2-7; D ambiguous. There are 14 residues in the CDR3. The ends were cut back, 1 base at V and 0 bases at J, with 10 bases in the middle. Germline V gene lookup returns CDR1 SQVTM and CDR2 ANQGSEA. In DNA, the CDR3 is TGCAGCGTTGAAGGGGTACAGAACTCCTACGAGCAGTACTTC. Its protein is CSVEGVQNSYEQYF.

The chain combines TRBV14 with TRBJ2-7; the D is unclear. CDR1 is SGHDN and CDR2 is FVKESK in the germline V gene. Trimming stripped 1 base from V and 3 bases from J, with 10 bases between. The CDR3 extends over 14 amino acids. The CDR3 DNA reads as TGTGCCAGCAGCCAAGGGCCGGGTCTCTACGAGCAGTACTTC. The encoded protein is CASSQGPGLYEQYF. Full variable domain (rest looked up from reference TRBV14 and TRBJ2-7): EAGVTQFPSHSVIEKGQTVTLRCDPISGHDNLYWYRRVMGKEIKFLLHFVKESKQDESGMPNNRFLAERTGGTYSTLKVQPAELEDSGVYFCASSQGPGLYEQYFGPGTRLTVT.

This clonotype has only a few counts. This sequence joins TRBV29-1 and TRBJ1-1; maybe TRBD1 (6 bases). The germline CDR1 and CDR2 sequences are SQVTM and ANQGSEA. Trimming left V 7 bases short and J 3 bases short, with 12 bases between. The CDR3 has 12 residues. Written as DNA, the CDR3 is TGCAGCGGTACTTGGACAGACACTGAAGCTTTCTTT. The encoded protein is CSGTWTDTEAFF.

The CDR3 DNA reads as TGTGCCAGCAGCGTAGGGGGGTCCGGCAATCAGCCCCAGCATTTT. Protein sequence: CASSVGGSGNQPQHF. J is TRBJ1-5 and V is TRBV9, with a possible D match to TRBD1 (5 bases). The germline gives CDR1 SGDLS, CDR2 YYNGEE. This CDR3 spans 15 amino acids. Trimming cost V 0 bases and J 2 bases, with 9 bases left between them.

This clonotype has at least ten counts. The V gene is TRBV7-2, the J gene TRBJ2-7; possibly TRBD1 for D (6 bases). The CDR3 covers 14 residues. The V gene's germline CDR1 is SGHTA and CDR2 FQGNSA. V gave up 5 bases and J gave up 3 bases, with 14 bases separating them. The CDR3 nucleotides are TGTGCCAGCAGCCCCGGGACACAGTTCTACGAGCAGTACTTC. It encodes CASSPGTQFYEQYF.